The following is a TCR beta chain sequence with its context. Its cognate antigen is unknown. Trimming removed 7 bases from V and 10 bases from J; junction bases left unmatched: 12. Germline CDR1 and CDR2: SNHLY and FYNNEI. The CDR3 contains 13 residues. The 120-subject validation cohort, separate from the approximately 670-subject first cohort, included the donors. The sample comes from a study of cytomegalovirus exposure and HLA in healthy donors. Assay used: immunoSEQ multiplex PCR; TCRdb lists only in-frame clones, some missing. The sample lists 130,000 to 150,000 clones, roughly 90% seen once, with roughly 4.3% in the top ten. Findings and caveats of the study: For cytomegalovirus status, the classifier reportedly gave diagnoses with high specificity and sensitivity. In vitro confirmation showed three CMV-associated chains to be CMV antigen specific.

The specimen sequenced was PBMCs. The V call is TRBV2, the J call TRBJ1-2; 7 nucleotides agree with TRBD1. This receptor was obtained from a man between 18 and 35 years old in good health and CMV-seropositive. The CDR3 nucleotides are TGTGCCAGCAACGTCCTGACAGGGCGAGACTACACCTTC. Translation gives CASNVLTGRDYTF.